Listed below are T cell receptor beta chains from one sample, sequenced in a study of long-term antiretroviral therapy in people with HIV. This table comes from immunoSEQ multiplex PCR, and its TCRdb copy is limited to in-frame clones, with some not included. The repertoire holds about 21,000 clones, with around 84% as singletons. This sample comprised unsorted PBMCs, obtained 0.2 years after starting antiretroviral therapy. These receptors all stem from a woman in her twenties or thirties with HIV. Each CDR3 is given without its conserved first and last residue. The order of the fields is J gene, V gene, CDR3 protein.

>TRBJ2-3|TRBV11-2
ASSLAPPDRGQDTQY
>TRBJ1-1|TRBV11-2
ASSLGTGLGAF
>TRBJ2-7|TRBV6-1
ASSPTGQVYEQY
>TRBJ1-1|TRBV5-1
ASSLGLDRNTEAF
>TRBJ2-7|TRBV27
ASRLQGAGEQY
>TRBJ2-3|TRBV4-1
ASSQDTGRDTQY
>TRBJ1-1|TRBV7-9
ASSLPQGGAAEAF
>TRBJ1-5|TRBV7-5
ARSSLPERTAAGQPQH
>TRBJ1-5|TRBV29-1
SGGNEVVSDQPQH
>TRBJ2-7|TRBV5-4
ASSLGGLAGAMDEQY
>TRBJ2-5|TRBV2
ASSNSGQRETQY
>TRBJ2-6|TRBV2
ASSLGRGTGANVLT
>TRBJ2-7|TRBV18
ASSPGAYEQY
>TRBJ2-5|TRBV19
ASSRAVAGGRQETQY
>TRBJ1-2|TRBV18
ASSPGYRDSRGYT
>TRBJ1-1|TRBV4-1
ASSQEISGDGNTEAF
>TRBJ1-1|TRBV27
ASSFAGGQGAEAF
>TRBJ2-7|TRBV18
ASSPNNEQY
>TRBJ1-1|TRBV9
ASSGTGPEAF
>TRBJ2-5|TRBV5-1
ASSLPGLAGPTKRGETQY
>TRBJ2-2|TRBV6-1
ASSEADTGELF
>TRBJ2-3|TRBV14
ASSLSTDTQY
>TRBJ1-4|TRBV6-1
ASSEVWGQVNEKLF
>TRBJ2-3|TRBV2
ASSGRRQY
>TRBJ1-1|TRBV9
ASSVGTGKNTEAF
>TRBJ2-3|TRBV5-1
ASSSKTSTDTQY
>TRBJ1-1|TRBV9
ASSVDTNTEAF
>TRBJ2-1|TRBV6-4
ASSDPSGYNEQF